The next 23 T cell receptor beta chains were all read from a single sample in a study of shared clonotypes between healthy human individuals. The protocol was immunoSEQ multiplex PCR, while the TCRdb copy is restricted to in-frame clones and leaves out a portion. The sample holds 2 million to 2.5 million clones, just over 90% seen once. Material for sequencing was naive CD4+ T cells from PBMCs. Subset here: CD45RA+ positively selected. The receptors here all came from a man aged 18 to 35 in good health. Some clones in this sample may be carry-over from other donors' samples.

This clone occurred once. The chain has TRBV7-3 and TRBJ2-1; D unresolved. The ends were cut back, 3 bases at V and 8 bases at J, with 8 bases in the middle. The CDR3 is 12 amino acids. CDR1 SGHTA and CDR2 FQGTGA come from the germline V gene. CDR3 sequence reads: CASSLVAYEQFF. In nucleotides, the CDR3 is TGTGCCAGCAGCTTGGTGGCGTATGAGCAGTTCTTC.

This clone was detected only once. This chain joins TRBV5-1 and TRBJ2-7; 9 bases align to TRBD1. The ends lost 1 base at V and 4 bases at J; junction bases unmatched: 6. From germline, CDR1 is SGHRS and CDR2 YFSETQ. The CDR3 spans 15 residues. The CDR3 sequence is CASSLFGQGFYEQYF. As DNA, the CDR3 is TGCGCCAGCAGCTTGTTTGGACAGGGGTTTTACGAGCAGTACTTC.

The chain carries TRBV27 and TRBJ1-5, with TRBD1 as a possible D gene (5 bases). Germline V lookup: CDR1 MNHEY, CDR2 SMNVEV (reference sequence). The CDR3 is 16 residues long. V lost 5 bases, J lost 9 bases, and 23 bases lay in between. The CDR3 DNA sequence: TGTGCCAGCAGTCCAACCCCCCTGCCCCGGGGGTCGCCCCAGCATTTT. It specifies CASSPTPLPRGSPQHF.

The gene calls are TRBV18 and TRBJ1-1, with D perhaps TRBD1 (6 bases). This CDR3 is 15 amino acids long. The V gene lost 2 bases and the J gene lost 4 bases, with 14 bases spanning the gap. In germline, CDR1 is KGHSH, CDR2 LQKENI. CDR3 protein: CASSPGSGGATEAFF. The DNA for the CDR3 is TGTGCCAGCTCACCAGGGTCCGGGGGGGCCACTGAAGCTTTCTTT.

This clone appeared a few times. The genes are TRBV4-1 and TRBJ2-7, with D possibly being TRBD2 (6 bases). The CDR3 loop spans 15 amino acids. Trimming stripped 1 base from V and 5 bases from J, with 15 bases between. The V gene's germline CDR1 is MGHRA and CDR2 YSYEKL. CDR3 DNA: TGCGCCAGCAGCCAAGTGGCTAGCGTTAGGGACGAGCAGTACTTC. It translates to CASSQVASVRDEQYF.

V and J are TRBV30 and TRBJ2-2; 9 bases map to TRBD2. This CDR3 is 17 amino acids long. The germline CDR1 and CDR2 sequences are GTSNPN and SVGIG (reference sequence). The V gene end was trimmed by 1 base and the J gene end by 0 bases; junction bases not matched to a gene: 6. CDR3 in amino acids: CAWSGTSVRANTGELFF. The CDR3 DNA follows: TGTGCCTGGAGTGGGACTAGCGTCCGCGCGAACACCGGGGAGCTGTTTTTT.

As concerns this clone: Lacking the conserved final phenylalanine or tryptophan, this CDR3 likely reflects a read error. The chain links TRBV7-2 to TRBJ1-2, with D perhaps TRBD1 (5 bases). The CDR3 runs 15 residues. The germline V gene encodes CDR1 SGHTA and CDR2 FQGNSA. Trimming removed 5 bases from V and 4 bases from J, with 17 bases in between. In nucleotides, the CDR3 is TGTGCCAGCAGCCCCGATGGGACCTCATCCTATGGCTACACCCTC. This encodes CASSPDGTSSYGYTL.

Notes on this clone: Other DNA sequences within the sample encode an identical CDR3. This sequence joins TRBV9 and TRBJ1-4; unclear D gene. V dropped 2 bases and J dropped 2 bases, with 7 bases sitting between them. The CDR3 totals 14 residues. Germline V gene data show CDR1 as SGDLS and CDR2 as YYNGEE. CDR3 amino acids: CASSVRSTNEKLFF. The CDR3 nucleotides read TGTGCCAGCAGCGTGCGGAGCACTAATGAAAAACTGTTTTTT.

This chain connects TRBV6-1 to TRBJ2-7; 10 nucleotides line up with TRBD2. CDR3 length: 13 residues. CDR1 is MNHNS and CDR2 is SASEGT in the germline V gene. Germline trimming cut 4 bases from V and 10 bases from J; bases unmatched to any gene: 7. The CDR3 sequence is CASSAGLAVSQYF. CDR3 DNA sequence: TGTGCCAGCAGTGCTGGACTAGCGGTAAGCCAGTACTTC.

This clone has only one observation. This chain connects TRBV5-1 to TRBJ2-1, with 13 nucleotides matching TRBD2. V lost 1 base and J lost 5; bases outside the gene matches: 3. Germline CDR1 is SGHRS and CDR2 is YFSETQ. This CDR3 comprises 16 residues. The CDR3 loop reads CASSLPGLAGNNEQFF. The CDR3 DNA is TGCGCCAGCAGCTTGCCGGGACTAGCGGGAAACAATGAGCAGTTCTTC.

The V call is TRBV27, the J call TRBJ2-7, with a possible D match to TRBD2 (6 bases). V lost 5 bases to trimming and J lost 2 bases, with 13 bases between them. Germline V gene lookup returns CDR1 MNHEY and CDR2 SMNVEV (reference sequence). The CDR3 is 14 amino acids. The CDR3, as DNA: TGTGCCAGCAGTAATCCGGGACTTCCCTACGAGCAGTACTTC. Protein: CASSNPGLPYEQYF.

DNA of the CDR3: TGTGCCAGTAGAACGAGACAGGGCTCCGAGCAGTACTTC. It codes for CASRTRQGSEQYF. The gene calls are TRBV19 and TRBJ2-7; 7 nucleotides line up with TRBD1. Trimming removed 6 bases from V and 6 bases from J; junction bases left unmatched: 8. Germline lookup yields CDR1 LNHDA and CDR2 SQIVND (reference sequence). This CDR3 contains 13 residues.

This chain joins TRBV7-9 and TRBJ2-5; the D gene is possibly TRBD1 (7 bases). The CDR3 totals 14 residues. Per the germline V gene, CDR1 is SEHNR and CDR2 is FQNEAQ (reference sequence). V shed 3 bases and J shed 5 bases, with 13 bases lying between them. The CDR3 bases are TGTGCCAGCAGCTTGGCACAGGGGAGGGAGACCCAGTACTTC. It is translated as CASSLAQGRETQYF.

V is TRBV6-1 and J is TRBJ1-1; TRBD1 matches 12 bases. With V trimmed by 4 bases and J by 6 bases, 12 bases remained unmatched. The germline V gene has CDR1 MNHNS and CDR2 SASEGT. The CDR3 runs to 17 residues. CDR3 sequence (DNA): TGTGCCAGCAGTGTCCCCGGGACAGGGGGCGTTCGTTCTGAAGCTTTCTTT. Translated: CASSVPGTGGVRSEAFF.

J is TRBJ2-5 and V is TRBV25-1, with D perhaps matching TRBD1 or TRBD2 (5 bases each). Germline CDR1 and CDR2: MGHDK and SYGVNS. The V end was cut by 6 bases, the J end by 9 bases, with 11 bases between. The CDR3 sequence is 11 residues long. The CDR3 DNA reads TGTGCCAGCAGCCCCGGGACGTCCCAGTACTTC. Amino acids: CASSPGTSQYF.

The rearrangement joins TRBV6-5 to TRBJ2-7; TRBD1 matches at 10 bases. Germline lookup yields CDR1 MNHEY and CDR2 SVGAGI. V was pared by 2 bases and J by 7 bases, with 8 bases of the junction left unmatched. The CDR3 consists of 15 residues. The CDR3 region has the DNA TGTGCCAGCAGTTACACGTGGGACAGGGGTGGAGAGCAGTACTTC. The encoded protein is CASSYTWDRGGEQYF.

As regards this clone: The same CDR3 can be traced to other DNA sequences in this sample. This rearrangement joins TRBV5-1 to TRBJ1-5; 11 bases agree with TRBD1. The CDR3 sequence is 15 residues long. CDR1 SGHRS and CDR2 YFSETQ come from the germline V gene. Germline trimming cut 4 bases from V and 4 bases from J; bases unmatched to any gene: 4. The CDR3 DNA is TGCGCCAGCAGCGTCGGGACAGGGGGTAATCAGCCCCAGCATTTT. Translation gives CASSVGTGGNQPQHF.

V usage is TRBV5-6 and J usage is TRBJ2-5; possibly TRBD2 for D (5 bases). The V and J ends lost 4 bases and 0 bases respectively, with 16 bases between them. This CDR3 has 16 residues. Germline lookup yields CDR1 SGHDT and CDR2 YYEEEE. The CDR3 sequence is CASSLIGVSDQETQYF. The CDR3 DNA reads TGTGCCAGCAGCCTGATCGGAGTTAGCGACCAAGAGACCCAGTACTTC.

This clone was counted once. The chain couples TRBV28 to TRBJ2-7; weak D call: TRBD1 (5 bases). The V gene lost 5 bases and the J gene lost 1 base, with 12 bases spanning the gap. The CDR3 extends over 14 amino acids. CDR1 MDHEN and CDR2 SYDVKM come from the germline V gene. Here the CDR3 reads CASSGGHPSYEQYF. The CDR3 bases are TGTGCCAGCAGTGGCGGACACCCGTCCTACGAGCAGTACTTC. Drawing the rest from reference TRBV28 and TRBJ2-7, the complete variable domain is DVKVTQSSRYLVKRTGEKVFLECVQDMDHENMFWYRQDPGLGLRLIYFSYDVKMKEKGDIPEGYSVSREKKERFSLILESASTNQTSMYLCASSGGHPSYEQYFGPGTRLTVT.

This chain links TRBV5-3 with TRBJ2-1; 11 bases line up with TRBD1. TRBV5-3 is labeled an ORF, and its function is uncertain. The CDR3 consists of 16 residues. The V and J ends lost 4 bases and 4 bases, in that order; junction bases with no gene match: 7. CDR3 residues: CARSGTGGVVYNEQFF. In nucleotides, the CDR3 is TGTGCCAGAAGCGGGACAGGGGGTGTTGTGTACAATGAGCAGTTCTTC.

The chain employs TRBV6-1 and TRBJ2-7; no reliable D call. The CDR3 totals 14 residues. Trimming stripped 7 bases from V and 0 bases from J, with 13 bases between. Per the germline V gene, CDR1 is MNHNS and CDR2 is SASEGT. The DNA for the CDR3 is TGTGCCAGCACCGTAGGCAGGAGCTCCTACGAGCAGTACTTC. This gives the protein CASTVGRSSYEQYF.

This clone was detected only once. The chain couples TRBV5-4 to TRBJ2-1; a possible D gene is TRBD1 (6 bases). Germline assignment: CDR1 SGHNT and CDR2 YYREEE (reference sequence). The CDR3 is made up of 15 amino acids. Trimming pared 3 bases from V and 4 bases from J, leaving 14 bases between. CDR3 amino acids: CASSSKEDSYNEQFF. For the CDR3, the DNA is TGTGCCAGCAGCTCGAAAGAGGACAGTTACAATGAGCAGTTCTTC. Full variable domain (remainder filled in from reference TRBV5-4 and TRBJ2-1): ETGVTQSPTHLIKTRGQQVTLRCSSQSGHNTVSWYQQALGQGPQFIFQYYREEENGRGNFPPRFSGLQFPNYSSELNVNALELDDSALYLCASSSKEDSYNEQFFGPGTRLTVL.

This chain links TRBV14 with TRBJ2-3; no clear D. CDR1 is SGHDN and CDR2 is FVKESK in the germline V gene. The CDR3 extends over 18 amino acids. The V and J ends lost 5 bases and 6 bases respectively, with 27 bases between them. The CDR3 is CASSFTFGWSVGSDTQYF. Here the CDR3 DNA reads TGTGCCAGCAGCTTCACCTTTGGGTGGAGTGTAGGATCGGATACGCAGTATTTT.